This TCR beta chain appears in the sequencing data of a study of identical twins. Using its own MiXCR run on the 5' RACE reads, TCRdb lists one record per CDR3 protein. The data hold 200,000 to 250,000 distinct CDR3 sequences, with approximately 7% observed a single time. CDR3 size: 14 residues. The ends were cut back, 5 bases at V and 6 bases at J, with 17 bases in the middle. Germline CDR1 DFQATT, CDR2 SNEGSKA (reference sequence). These same data were also listed under a study on yellow fever vaccine responses in identical twins. As that report states: Reportedly, the T cell response mounted by twins to vaccine seemed partly convergent, partly personalized.

V gene TRBV20-1 combines with J gene TRBJ2-1; TRBD1 or TRBD2 may be the D gene (6 bases each). Sequenced sample: memory (CD45RO+) T cells sorted from blood. The TCR was taken from a woman aged 18-29 years in good health. CDR3 residues: CSAGVGGRSNEQFF. Written as DNA, the CDR3 is TGCAGTGCTGGGGTGGGGGGCCGGTCCAATGAGCAGTTCTTC.